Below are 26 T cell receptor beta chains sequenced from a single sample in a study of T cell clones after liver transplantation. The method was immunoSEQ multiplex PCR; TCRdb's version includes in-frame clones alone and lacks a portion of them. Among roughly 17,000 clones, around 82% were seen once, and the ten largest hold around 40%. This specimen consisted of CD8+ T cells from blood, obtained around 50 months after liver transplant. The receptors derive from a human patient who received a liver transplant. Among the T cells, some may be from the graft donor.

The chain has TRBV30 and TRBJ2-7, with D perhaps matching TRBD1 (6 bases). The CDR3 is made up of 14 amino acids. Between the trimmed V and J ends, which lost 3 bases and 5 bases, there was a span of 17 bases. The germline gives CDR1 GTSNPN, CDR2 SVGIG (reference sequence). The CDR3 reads CAWSRQALMDEQYF. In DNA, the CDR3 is TGTGCCTGGAGCCGACAGGCCCTAATGGACGAGCAGTACTTC.

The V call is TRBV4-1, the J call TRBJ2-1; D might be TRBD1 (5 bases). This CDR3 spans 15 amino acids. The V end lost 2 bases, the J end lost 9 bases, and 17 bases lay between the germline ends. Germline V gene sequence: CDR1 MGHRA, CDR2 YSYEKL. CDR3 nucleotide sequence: TGCGCCAGCAGCCAACACAGGTCCGTAAGGAGTGAGCAGTTCTTC. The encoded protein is CASSQHRSVRSEQFF.

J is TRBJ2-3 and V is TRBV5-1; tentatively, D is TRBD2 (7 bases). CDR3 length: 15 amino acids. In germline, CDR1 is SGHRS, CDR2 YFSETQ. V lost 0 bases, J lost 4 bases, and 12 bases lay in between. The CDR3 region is CASSLGGGGSDTQYF. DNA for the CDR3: TGCGCCAGCAGCTTGGGCGGGGGCGGCTCAGATACGCAGTATTTT.

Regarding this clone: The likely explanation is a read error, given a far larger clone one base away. The CDR3 reads CARSLWGEGDQAFF. In DNA form, the CDR3 reads TGTGCCCGCAGCTTGTGGGGGGAAGGGGATCAAGCTTTCTTT. The gene calls are TRBV5-6 and TRBJ1-1; D is possibly TRBD1 (5 bases). This CDR3 is built from 14 residues. Germline V CDR1 and CDR2: SGHDT, YYEEEE.

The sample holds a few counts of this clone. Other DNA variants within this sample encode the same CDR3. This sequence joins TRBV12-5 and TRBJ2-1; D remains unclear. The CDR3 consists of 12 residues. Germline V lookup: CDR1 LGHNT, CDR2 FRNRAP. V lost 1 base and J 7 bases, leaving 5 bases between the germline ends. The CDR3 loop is CASGLGQNEQFF. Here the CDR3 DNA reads TGTGCTAGTGGTTTGGGCCAAAATGAGCAGTTCTTC.

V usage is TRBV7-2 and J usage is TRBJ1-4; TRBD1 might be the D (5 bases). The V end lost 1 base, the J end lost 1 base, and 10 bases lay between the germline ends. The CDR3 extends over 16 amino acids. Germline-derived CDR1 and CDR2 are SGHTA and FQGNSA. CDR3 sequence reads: CASSLGVGGTNEKLFF. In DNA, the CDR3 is TGTGCCAGCAGCTTAGGTGTCGGGGGAACTAATGAAAAACTGTTTTTT. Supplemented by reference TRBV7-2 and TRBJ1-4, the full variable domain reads GAGVSQSPSNKVTEKGKDVELRCDPISGHTALYWYRQSLGQGLEFLIYFQGNSAPDKSGLPSDRFSAERTGGSVSTLTIQRTQQEDSAVYLCASSLGVGGTNEKLFFGSGTQLSVL.

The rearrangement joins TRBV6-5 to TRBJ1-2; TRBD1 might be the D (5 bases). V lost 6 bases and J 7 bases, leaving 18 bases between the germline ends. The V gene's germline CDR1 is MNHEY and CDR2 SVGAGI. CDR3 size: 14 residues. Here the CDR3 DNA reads TGTGCCAGCAGCCCCCCCGGCAGGGTCGGTGGCTACACCTTC. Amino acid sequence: CASSPPGRVGGYTF.

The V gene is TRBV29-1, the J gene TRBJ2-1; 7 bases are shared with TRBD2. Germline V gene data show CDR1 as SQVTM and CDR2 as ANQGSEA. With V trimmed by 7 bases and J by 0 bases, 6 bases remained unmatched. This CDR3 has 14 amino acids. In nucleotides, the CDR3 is TGCAGCGGGAGAACGGGAGGCTCCTACAATGAGCAGTTCTTC. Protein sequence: CSGRTGGSYNEQFF.

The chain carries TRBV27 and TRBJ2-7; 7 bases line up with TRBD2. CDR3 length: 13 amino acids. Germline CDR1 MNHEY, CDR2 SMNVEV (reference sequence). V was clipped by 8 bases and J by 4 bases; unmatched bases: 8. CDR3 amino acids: CASSPWGGYEQYF. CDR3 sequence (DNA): TGTGCCAGCTCACCCTGGGGAGGGTACGAGCAGTACTTC.

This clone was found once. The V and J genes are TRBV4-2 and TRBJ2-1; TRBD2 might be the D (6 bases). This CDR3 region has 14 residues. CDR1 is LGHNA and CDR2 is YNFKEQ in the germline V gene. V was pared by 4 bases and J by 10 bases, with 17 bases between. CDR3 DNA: TGTGCCAGCAGCCCCGGGGTAGCGGCAGGGGAGCAGTTCTTC. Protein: CASSPGVAAGEQFF.

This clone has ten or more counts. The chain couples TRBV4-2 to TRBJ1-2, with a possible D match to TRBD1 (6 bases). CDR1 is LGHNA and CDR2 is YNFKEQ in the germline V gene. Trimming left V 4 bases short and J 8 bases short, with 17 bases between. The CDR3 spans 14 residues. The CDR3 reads CASSRTQGNGGYTF. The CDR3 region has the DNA TGTGCCAGCAGCCGGACGCAGGGGAATGGGGGCTACACCTTC.

As DNA, the CDR3 is TGTGCCAGCATCCCGGAGGACCGATCCTACGAGCAGTACTTC. Protein: CASIPEDRSYEQYF. The genes are TRBV2 and TRBJ2-7; weak D call: TRBD2 (5 bases). Trimming took 7 bases from V and 1 from J, leaving 14 bases between them. Germline CDR1 SNHLY, CDR2 FYNNEI. There are 14 residues in the CDR3.

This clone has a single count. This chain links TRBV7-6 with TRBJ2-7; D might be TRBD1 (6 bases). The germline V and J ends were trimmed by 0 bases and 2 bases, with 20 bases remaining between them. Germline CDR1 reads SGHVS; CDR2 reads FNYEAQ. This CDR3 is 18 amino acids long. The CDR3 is CASSLATGHFTFPYEQYF. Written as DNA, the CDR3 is TGTGCCAGCAGCTTAGCGACGGGACATTTCACTTTCCCCTACGAGCAGTACTTC.

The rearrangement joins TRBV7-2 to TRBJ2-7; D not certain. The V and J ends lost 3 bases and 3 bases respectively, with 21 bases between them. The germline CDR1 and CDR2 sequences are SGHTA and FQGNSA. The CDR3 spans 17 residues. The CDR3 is CASSFWLGQNPNYEQYF. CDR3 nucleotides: TGTGCCAGCAGCTTTTGGCTCGGTCAAAACCCCAACTACGAGCAGTACTTC.

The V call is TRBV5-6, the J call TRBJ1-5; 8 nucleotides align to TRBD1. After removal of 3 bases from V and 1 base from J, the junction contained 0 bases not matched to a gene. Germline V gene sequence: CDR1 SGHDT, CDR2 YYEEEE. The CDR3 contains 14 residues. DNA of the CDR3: TGTGCCAGCAGCTGGACAGGGAGCAATCAGCCCCAGCATTTT. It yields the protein CASSWTGSNQPQHF.

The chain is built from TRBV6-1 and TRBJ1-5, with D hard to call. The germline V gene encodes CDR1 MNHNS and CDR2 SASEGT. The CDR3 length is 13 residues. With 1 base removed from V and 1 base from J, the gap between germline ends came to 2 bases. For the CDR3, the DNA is TGTGCCAGCAGTGAAGTCAGCAATCAGCCCCAGCATTTT. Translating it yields CASSEVSNQPQHF.

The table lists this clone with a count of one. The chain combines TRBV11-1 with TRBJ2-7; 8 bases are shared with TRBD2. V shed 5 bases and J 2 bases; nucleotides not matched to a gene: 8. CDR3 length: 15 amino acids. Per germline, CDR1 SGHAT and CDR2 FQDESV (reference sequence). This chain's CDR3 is CASSPTGGAPYEQYF. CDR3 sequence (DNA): TGTGCCAGCAGCCCGACGGGGGGGGCCCCCTACGAGCAGTACTTC.

CDR3 amino acids: CASSPETGNNYGYTF. Written as DNA, the CDR3 is TGTGCCAGCAGCCCCGAGACAGGGAATAACTATGGCTACACCTTC. This chain uses TRBV6-5 with TRBJ1-2; 7 bases line up with TRBD1. Per the germline V gene, CDR1 is MNHEY and CDR2 is SVGAGI. This CDR3 is built from 15 residues. With 6 bases clipped from V and 1 base from J, the junction kept 8 bases outside the gene matches.

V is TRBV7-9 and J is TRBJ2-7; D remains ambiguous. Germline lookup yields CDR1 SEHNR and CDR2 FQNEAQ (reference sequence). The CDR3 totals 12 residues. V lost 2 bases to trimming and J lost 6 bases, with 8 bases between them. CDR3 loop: CASSLKLGEQYF. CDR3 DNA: TGTGCCAGCAGCTTAAAATTGGGCGAGCAGTACTTC.

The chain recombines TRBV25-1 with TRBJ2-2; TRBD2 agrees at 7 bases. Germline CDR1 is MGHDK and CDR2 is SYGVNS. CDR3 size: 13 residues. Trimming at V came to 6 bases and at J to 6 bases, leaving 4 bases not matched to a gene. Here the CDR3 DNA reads TGTGCCAGCAGCGCCCGGGAGGCCGGGGAGCTGTTTTTT. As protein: CASSAREAGELFF.

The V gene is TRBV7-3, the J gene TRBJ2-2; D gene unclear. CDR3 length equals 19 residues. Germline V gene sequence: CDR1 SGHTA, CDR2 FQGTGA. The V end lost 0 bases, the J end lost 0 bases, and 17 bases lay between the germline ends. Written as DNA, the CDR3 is TGTGCCAGCAGCTTAACGATCCCAGGTCGTACTGCGAACACCGGGGAGCTGTTTTTT. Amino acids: CASSLTIPGRTANTGELFF.

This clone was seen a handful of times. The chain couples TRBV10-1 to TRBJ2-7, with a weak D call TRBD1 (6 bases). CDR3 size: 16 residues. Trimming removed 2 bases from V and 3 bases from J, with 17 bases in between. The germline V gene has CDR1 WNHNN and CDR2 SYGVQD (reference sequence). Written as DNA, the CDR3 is TGCGCCAGCAGTGAGACCCAATCCCACAGGGTCTACGAGCAGTACTTC. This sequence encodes CASSETQSHRVYEQYF.

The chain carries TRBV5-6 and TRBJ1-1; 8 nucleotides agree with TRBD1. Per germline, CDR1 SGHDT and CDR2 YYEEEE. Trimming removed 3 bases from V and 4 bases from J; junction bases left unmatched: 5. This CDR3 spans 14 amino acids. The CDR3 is CASSWTGSSTEAFF. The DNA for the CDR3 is TGTGCCAGCAGCTGGACAGGGTCGAGCACTGAAGCTTTCTTT.

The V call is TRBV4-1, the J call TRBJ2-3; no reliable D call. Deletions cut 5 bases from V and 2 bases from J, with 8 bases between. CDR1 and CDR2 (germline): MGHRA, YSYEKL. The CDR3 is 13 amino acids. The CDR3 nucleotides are TGCGCCAGCAGCAAAGGCCCCACAGATACGCAGTATTTT. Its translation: CASSKGPTDTQYF.

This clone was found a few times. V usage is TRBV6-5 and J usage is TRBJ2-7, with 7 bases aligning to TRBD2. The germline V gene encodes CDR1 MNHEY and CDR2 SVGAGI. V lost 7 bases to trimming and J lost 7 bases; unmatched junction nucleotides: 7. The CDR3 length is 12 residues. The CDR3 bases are TGTGCCAGCACGTCTAGCGGTCGGGAGCAGTACTTC. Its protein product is CASTSSGREQYF.

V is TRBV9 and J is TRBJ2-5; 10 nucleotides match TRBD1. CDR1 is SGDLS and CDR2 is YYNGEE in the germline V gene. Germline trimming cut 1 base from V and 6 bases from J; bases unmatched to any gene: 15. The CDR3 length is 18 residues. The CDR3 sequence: CASSVTTGGREIEKTQYF. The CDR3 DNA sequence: TGTGCCAGCAGCGTAACGACAGGGGGCAGGGAAATTGAGAAGACCCAGTACTTC.